Presented here are 4 T cell receptor beta chains from one specimen sequenced in a study of blood T cell repertoires in COVID-19. The method was immunoSEQ multiplex PCR; TCRdb's version includes in-frame clones alone and lacks a portion of them. The table shows about 120,000 clones, with 85% occurring only once. The sample consisted of peripheral blood. These receptors were taken from a man aged 55 to 70 with acute or convalescent COVID-19.

This clone was seen just once. The V gene is TRBV9, the J gene TRBJ2-7; 13 positions match TRBD2. The CDR3 runs 15 residues. Per germline, CDR1 SGDLS and CDR2 YYNGEE. J was trimmed by 5 bases and V by 5 bases; bases with no gene match: 7. This CDR3 reads CASSATGTSGDEQYF. Written as DNA, the CDR3 is TGTGCCAGCAGTGCTACCGGGACTAGCGGGGACGAGCAGTACTTC.

The V and J genes are TRBV7-9 and TRBJ2-3; D is unresolved. Germline-derived CDR1 and CDR2 are SEHNR and FQNEAQ (reference sequence). The CDR3 sequence is 14 residues long. Trimming removed 3 bases from V and 10 bases from J, with 17 bases in between. The CDR3, as DNA: TGTGCCAGCAGCTTCCAAGTAGCACATTCGCCGCAGTATTTT. Protein sequence: CASSFQVAHSPQYF.

The chain combines TRBV5-1 with TRBJ2-3; TRBD1 matches at 8 bases. Looked up from germline, CDR1 is SGHRS and CDR2 is YFSETQ. The V gene end was trimmed by 4 bases and the J gene end by 2 bases; junction bases not matched to a gene: 6. The length of the CDR3 is 15 residues. Written as DNA, the CDR3 is TGCGCCAGCAGCGAGGAGGGACAGGTCACAGATACGCAGTATTTT. Its translation is CASSEEGQVTDTQYF.

The chain couples TRBV7-3 to TRBJ2-1, with 9 bases that match TRBD1. The CDR3 length is 15 residues. J gave up 9 bases and V 4 bases, and 10 bases lay outside the gene matches. CDR1 is SGHTA, CDR2 FQGTGA, per germline. CDR3 region: CASSSPGQGFGEQFF. The CDR3 nucleotides read TGTGCCAGCAGCTCCCCGGGACAGGGATTCGGTGAGCAGTTCTTC. Filled out from reference TRBV7-3 and TRBJ2-1, the complete variable domain reads GAGVSQTPSNKVTEKGKYVELRCDPISGHTALYWYRQSLGQGPEFLIYFQGTGAADDSGLPNDRFFAVRPEGSVSTLKIQRTERGDSAVYLCASSSPGQGFGEQFFGPGTRLTVL.